The sequence of this T cell receptor (beta chain) was determined in a study of T cell responses to AZD1222 COVID-19 vaccine. This CDR3 is built from 15 residues. V was clipped by 4 bases and J by 8 bases, with 18 bases between them. Germline V CDR1 and CDR2: MGHRA, YSYEKL. To note about this clone: What it binds is unknown.

The data were produced by immunoSEQ multiplex PCR, yet TCRdb's version contains in-frame clones alone and is incomplete. The data hold roughly 150,000 clones, with roughly 92% observed a single time. Regarding the study as a whole: Clonal diversity may have been underestimated in mostly white British donors.

This clonotype was obtained from an adult in good health. Sample: peripheral blood, taken on day 0 of AZD1222 vaccination. The chain joins TRBV4-1 to TRBJ2-1; D is possibly TRBD2 (5 bases). The CDR3 DNA reads TGCGCCAGCAGCCCGGGTTTTGGCGGGCGGGATGAGCAGTTCTTC. Amino acid sequence: CASSPGFGGRDEQFF.